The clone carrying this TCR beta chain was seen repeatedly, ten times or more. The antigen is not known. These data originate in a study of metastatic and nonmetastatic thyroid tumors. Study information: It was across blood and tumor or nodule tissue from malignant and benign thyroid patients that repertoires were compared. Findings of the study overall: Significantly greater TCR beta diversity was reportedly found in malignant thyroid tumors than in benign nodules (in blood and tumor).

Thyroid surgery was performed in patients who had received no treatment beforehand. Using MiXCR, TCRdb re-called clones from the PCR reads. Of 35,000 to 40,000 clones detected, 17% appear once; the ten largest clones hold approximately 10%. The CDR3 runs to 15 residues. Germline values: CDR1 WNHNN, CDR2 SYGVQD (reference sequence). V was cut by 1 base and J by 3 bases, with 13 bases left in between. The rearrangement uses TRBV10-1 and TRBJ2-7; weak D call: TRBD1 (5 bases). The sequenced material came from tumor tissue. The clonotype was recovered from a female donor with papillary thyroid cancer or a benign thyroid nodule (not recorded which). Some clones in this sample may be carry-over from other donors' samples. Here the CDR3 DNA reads TGCGCCAGCAGTGAGTATGGCAGGGCAGGCTACGAGCAGTACTTC. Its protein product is CASSEYGRAGYEQYF.